This T cell receptor beta chain was recovered during a study of blood T cell repertoires in COVID-19. As for the study in general: PBMCs, B-cell-depleted T cells, or T cells provided the cDNA or gDNA that made up the material.

Points on this clone: Additional DNA sequences in this sample encode the identical CDR3.

The V end was cut by 0 bases, the J end by 2 bases, with 8 bases between. This CDR3 is built from 15 residues. Germline V gene sequence: CDR1 LNHNV, CDR2 YYDKDF (reference sequence). How the authors handled the data: Nucleated cell number was recorded as an estimate derived from reference gene primer amplification. Assay: immunoSEQ multiplex PCR; the TCRdb copy retains only in-frame clones and omits some. V, J and clone size are taken as reported in that table, and D and trimming were inferred from the DNA itself. The sample includes 200,000 to 250,000 clones, more than 75% of them seen just once. The origin of this receptor is a woman in her thirties who had recovered from COVID-19. V is TRBV15 and J is TRBJ1-3; no clear D gene. Sample: peripheral blood. The CDR3 DNA follows: TGTGCCACCAGCAGAGATGCGGGAACTGGAAACACCATATATTTT. Its protein is CATSRDAGTGNTIYF.